This T cell receptor beta chain came from a study of radiation and T cells in renal cell carcinoma. Study-wide findings and caveats: Top tumor clonotypes rose in blood 2 weeks post-radiation, then contracted.

The time point was: baseline pretreatment blood. Regarding treatment: 15 Gy SBRT to primary tumor, nephrectomy 4 weeks later. The tumor was a clear cell renal cell carcinoma. TCRdb's copy holds only in-frame clones and misses some; the assay was immunoSEQ multiplex PCR. The top ten hold under 7.5% of the sample, which has about 59,000 clones, more than 60% seen once. On this clone: What it recognizes is unknown.

V dropped 5 bases and J dropped 5 bases, with 16 bases sitting between them. From germline, CDR1 is SGHTA and CDR2 FQGTGA. This CDR3 comprises 15 residues. The gene calls are TRBV7-3 and TRBJ2-1, with a weak D call TRBD1 (5 bases). The sequences come from blood, collected from a patient whose treatment included radiotherapy and nephrectomy. This receptor was obtained from a man aged 60-69 years with renal cell carcinoma. The CDR3 bases are TGTGCCAGCAGCCGAGGATTTAGGGGAAACAATGAGCAGTTCTTC. This encodes CASSRGFRGNNEQFF.